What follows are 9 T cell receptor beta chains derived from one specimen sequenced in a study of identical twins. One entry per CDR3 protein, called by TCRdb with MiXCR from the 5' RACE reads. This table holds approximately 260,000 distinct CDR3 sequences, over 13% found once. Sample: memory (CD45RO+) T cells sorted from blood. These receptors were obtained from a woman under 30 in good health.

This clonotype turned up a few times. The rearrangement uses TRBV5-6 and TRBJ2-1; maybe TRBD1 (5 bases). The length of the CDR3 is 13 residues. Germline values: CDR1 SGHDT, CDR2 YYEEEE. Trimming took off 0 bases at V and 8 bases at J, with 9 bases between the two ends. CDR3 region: CASSLGQSDEQFF. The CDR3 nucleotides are TGTGCCAGCAGCTTGGGACAGAGCGATGAGCAGTTCTTC. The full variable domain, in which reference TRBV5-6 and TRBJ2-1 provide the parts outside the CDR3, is DAGVTQSPTHLIKTRGQQVTLRCSPKSGHDTVSWYQQALGQGPQFIFQYYEEEERQRGNFPDRFSGHQFPNYSSELNVNALLLGDSALYLCASSLGQSDEQFFGPGTRLTVL.

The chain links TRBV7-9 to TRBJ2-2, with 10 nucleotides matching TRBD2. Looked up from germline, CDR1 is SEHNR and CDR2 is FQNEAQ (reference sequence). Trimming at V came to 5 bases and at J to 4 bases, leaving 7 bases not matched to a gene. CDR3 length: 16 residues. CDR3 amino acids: CASSHGLAELTGELFF. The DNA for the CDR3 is TGTGCCAGCAGCCATGGACTAGCGGAGCTCACCGGGGAGCTGTTTTTT.

The CDR3 DNA reads TGCAGTGCTAGAGATCGAACAGACAATCAGCCCCAGCATTTT. It is translated as CSARDRTDNQPQHF. The chain is built from TRBV20-1 and TRBJ1-5; no clear D. Germline V lookup: CDR1 DFQATT, CDR2 SNEGSKA (reference sequence). The CDR3 totals 14 residues. V was clipped by 0 bases and J by 3 bases, with 9 bases between them.

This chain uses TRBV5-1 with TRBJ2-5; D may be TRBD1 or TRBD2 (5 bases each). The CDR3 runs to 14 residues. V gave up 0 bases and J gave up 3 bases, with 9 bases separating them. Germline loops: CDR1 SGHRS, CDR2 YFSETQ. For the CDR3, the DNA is TGCGCCAGCAGCTTGGCCGGGGCGGAAGAGACCCAGTACTTC. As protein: CASSLAGAEETQYF.

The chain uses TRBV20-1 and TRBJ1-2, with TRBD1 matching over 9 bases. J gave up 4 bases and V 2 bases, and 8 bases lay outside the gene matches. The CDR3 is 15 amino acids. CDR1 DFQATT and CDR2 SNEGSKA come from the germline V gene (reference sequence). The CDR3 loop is CSARHNRGRIYGYTF. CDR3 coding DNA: TGCAGTGCTAGACACAACAGGGGGCGCATCTATGGCTACACCTTC.

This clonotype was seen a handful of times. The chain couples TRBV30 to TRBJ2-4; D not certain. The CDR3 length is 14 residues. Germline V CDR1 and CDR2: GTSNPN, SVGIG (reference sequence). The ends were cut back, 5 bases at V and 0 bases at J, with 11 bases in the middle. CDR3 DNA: TGTGCCTGGGGATGGGGTCTAGCCAAAAACATTCAGTACTTC. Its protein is CAWGWGLAKNIQYF.

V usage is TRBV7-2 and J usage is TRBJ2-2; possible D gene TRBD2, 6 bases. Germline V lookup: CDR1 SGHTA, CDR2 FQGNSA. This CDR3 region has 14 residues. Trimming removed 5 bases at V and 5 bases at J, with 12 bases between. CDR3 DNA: TGTGCCAGCAGCCAATCTGGACTAACCGGGGAGCTGTTTTTT. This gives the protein CASSQSGLTGELFF.

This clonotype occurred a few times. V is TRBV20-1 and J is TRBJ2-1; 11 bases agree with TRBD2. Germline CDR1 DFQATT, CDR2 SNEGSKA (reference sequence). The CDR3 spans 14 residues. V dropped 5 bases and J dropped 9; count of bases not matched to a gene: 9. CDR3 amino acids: CSAVRLAGFPEQFF. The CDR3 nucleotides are TGCAGTGCTGTCCGACTAGCGGGATTCCCTGAGCAGTTCTTC.

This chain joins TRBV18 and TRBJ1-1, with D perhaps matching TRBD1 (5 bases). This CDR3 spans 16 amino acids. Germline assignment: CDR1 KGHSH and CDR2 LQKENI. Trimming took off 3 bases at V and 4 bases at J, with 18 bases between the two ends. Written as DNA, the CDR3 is TGTGCCAGCTCACCGACGGGACGGGGAGGGAGCACTGAAGCTTTCTTT. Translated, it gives CASSPTGRGGSTEAFF.